Below are 25 T cell receptor beta chains sequenced from a single sample in a study of T-cell memory formation after mild COVID-19 (dated by TCRdb to 2020 to 2023). Library preparation used 5' RACE. The sample was run on an Illumina NovaSeq 6000. TCRdb handled the public reads itself, with Q25 trimming in fastp and clone calling in MiXCR, and kept productive beta chains. Rows matching on CDR3 protein sequence are summarized as one entry with the most common DNA and genes. This sample holds hundreds of thousands of distinct CDR3 sequences; roughly 18% were observed only once. The ten largest clones take up over 9% of the sample. Sequencing was carried out using PBMCs or a T cell subset sorted from them (not recorded which). Receptors originate from an adult woman who had mild COVID-19 (a few samples of this study predate the infection). The sample titles of this study are shuffled in the database, so cell type and time point are left out; the donor was told from shared clones.

In this sample, this clonotype turned up a few times. The gene calls are TRBV24-1 and TRBJ2-5, with 8 positions matching TRBD2. The germline V gene has CDR1 KGHDR and CDR2 SFDVKD. The CDR3 has 15 residues. Losses at the gene ends were 4 bases for V and 3 bases for J; bases not matched to a gene: 6. This CDR3 reads CATSEPTSGKETQYF. In DNA, the CDR3 is TGTGCCACCAGTGAGCCAACTAGCGGAAAAGAGACCCAGTACTTC.

The chain is built from TRBV19 and TRBJ1-2, with 10 bases identical to TRBD1. The CDR3 length is 16 residues. Germline assignment: CDR1 LNHDA and CDR2 SQIVND (reference sequence). V shed 3 bases, J shed 5 bases, and the junction held 9 bases outside the gene matches. DNA of the CDR3: TGTGCCAGTAGTATGTTGGACAGGGGGTTATGGTATGGCTACACCTTC. Protein: CASSMLDRGLWYGYTF. Full variable domain (remainder filled in from reference TRBV19 and TRBJ1-2): DGGITQSPKYLFRKEGQNVTLSCEQNLNHDAMYWYRQDPGQGLRLIYYSQIVNDFQKGDIAEGYSVSREKKESFPLTVTSAQKNPTAFYLCASSMLDRGLWYGYTFGSGTRLTVV.

At least ten counts were recorded for this clonotype. This chain uses TRBV20-1 with TRBJ2-3; TRBD2 matches at 12 bases. The ends lost 3 bases at V and 1 base at J; junction bases unmatched: 8. Germline CDR1 reads DFQATT; CDR2 reads SNEGSKA (reference sequence). There are 17 residues in the CDR3. CDR3 nucleotide sequence: TGCAGTGCTAGGGCTAGCGGGAGGGCAAGAGGCACAGATACGCAGTATTTT. Translating gives CSARASGRARGTDTQYF.

This chain uses TRBV20-1 with TRBJ1-5, with a possible D match to TRBD1 (5 bases). V was trimmed by 6 bases and J by 5 bases, leaving 14 bases between them. There are 13 residues in the CDR3. Germline CDR1 reads DFQATT; CDR2 reads SNEGSKA (reference sequence). The CDR3 loop is CSAPDVGDQPQHF. The CDR3 DNA reads as TGCAGTGCGCCGGACGTGGGGGATCAGCCCCAGCATTTT.

This clonotype has a handful of counts. The V gene is TRBV5-1, the J gene TRBJ2-7, with D unresolved. The V and J ends lost 3 bases and 6 bases respectively, with 10 bases between them. Germline lookup yields CDR1 SGHRS and CDR2 YFSETQ. CDR3 length: 12 amino acids. As DNA, the CDR3 is TGCGCCAGCAGCTGGGATGGATCCGAGCAGTACTTC. Its translation is CASSWDGSEQYF.

This clonotype was detected a few times. This chain uses TRBV7-9 with TRBJ2-4, with TRBD1 matching 9 bases. The CDR3 sequence is 15 residues long. Germline V gene data show CDR1 as SEHNR and CDR2 as FQNEAQ (reference sequence). The V segment lost 4 bases and the J segment 13 bases; nucleotides outside the gene matches: 14. The CDR3 DNA is TGTGCCAGCAGCTCCGGGACAGGGCCAACGGGCCACCAGTACTTC. This encodes CASSSGTGPTGHQYF. Full variable domain (rest looked up from reference TRBV7-9 and TRBJ2-4): DTGVSQNPRHKITKRGQNVTFRCDPISEHNRLYWYRQTLGQGPEFLTYFQNEAQLEKSRLLSDRFSAERPKGSFSTLEIQRTEQGDSAMYLCASSSGTGPTGHQYFGAGTRLSVL.

This clonotype was recorded at least ten times. The J gene is TRBJ2-1, the V gene TRBV5-1; possibly TRBD1 or TRBD2 for D (6 bases each). Germline V gene lookup returns CDR1 SGHRS and CDR2 YFSETQ. This CDR3 is 15 amino acids long. The V end was cut by 4 bases, the J end by 3 bases, with 14 bases between. This CDR3 is CASSPEGGGYNEQFF. Written as DNA, the CDR3 is TGCGCCAGCAGCCCGGAGGGGGGTGGCTACAATGAGCAGTTCTTC.

This clonotype was seen repeatedly, ten times or more. The rearrangement links TRBV12-3 or TRBV12-4 to TRBJ2-7; D is uncertain. This CDR3 is 12 amino acids long. Between the trimmed V and J ends, which lost 0 bases and 2 bases, there was a span of 2 bases. The chain's CDR3 is CASSLAPYEQYF. CDR3 sequence (DNA): TGTGCCAGCAGTTTAGCCCCCTACGAGCAGTACTTC.

This rearrangement joins TRBV9 to TRBJ2-3; 14 bases map to TRBD2. CDR3 length equals 18 residues. V shed 0 bases and J 4 bases; nucleotides not matched to a gene: 7. Germline CDR1 is SGDLS and CDR2 is YYNGEE. CDR3 coding DNA: TGTGCCAGCAGCGTAGAGGGACTAGCGGGAGAAGGCGCAGATACGCAGTATTTT. This sequence encodes CASSVEGLAGEGADTQYF.

The chain recombines TRBV7-6 with TRBJ1-1; D is unresolved. CDR1 is SGHVS and CDR2 is FNYEAQ in the germline V gene. This CDR3 has 14 residues. Trimming shortened V by 5 bases and J by 11 bases, and 21 bases separated the two germline ends. Here the CDR3 reads CASSPSSLIPRAFF. The CDR3 DNA reads as TGTGCCAGCAGCCCCTCCAGTCTTATCCCGAGGGCTTTCTTT.

This clonotype was found a few times. The chain is built from TRBV4-1 and TRBJ1-1; TRBD1 is a possible D gene (5 bases). This CDR3 has 14 residues. Trimming took 1 base from V and 1 from J, leaving 7 bases between them. CDR1 MGHRA and CDR2 YSYEKL come from the germline V gene. The CDR3 is CASSQVGQNTEAFF. CDR3 DNA sequence: TGCGCCAGCAGCCAAGTGGGGCAGAACACTGAAGCTTTCTTT.

The sample holds a few counts of this clonotype. The chain combines TRBV7-2 with TRBJ1-3, with 7 bases aligning to TRBD1. Germline V gene data show CDR1 as SGHTA and CDR2 as FQGNSA. There are 17 residues in the CDR3. The J segment lost 7 bases and the V segment lost 2 bases, leaving 14 bases of the junction unmatched. The DNA of the CDR3 is TGTGCCAGCAGCTTAATCCCTCGACAGGGATTCCCGAACACCATATATTTT. It encodes CASSLIPRQGFPNTIYF.

The J gene is TRBJ2-1, the V gene TRBV28, with D maybe TRBD1 (6 bases). CDR1 and CDR2 from the germline V gene are MDHEN and SYDVKM. V was pared by 4 bases and J by 6 bases, with 28 bases between. The CDR3 sequence is 19 residues long. The CDR3 coding sequence is TGTGCCAGCAGTTCTATCCCCTCGGTCCTGGACAGACCCGGCAATGAGCAGTTCTTC. Its protein is CASSSIPSVLDRPGNEQFF.

Only a few counts were recorded for this clonotype. The J gene is TRBJ2-1, the V gene TRBV7-3, with TRBD1 matching over 11 bases. CDR1 is SGHTA and CDR2 is FQGTGA in the germline V gene. The CDR3 extends over 14 amino acids. V lost 5 bases to trimming and J lost 6 bases; unmatched junction nucleotides: 3. CDR3 in amino acids: CASSRDRGTNEQFF. In nucleotides, the CDR3 is TGTGCCAGCAGCCGGGACAGGGGGACCAATGAGCAGTTCTTC.

The chain employs TRBV6-1 and TRBJ2-7; perhaps TRBD2 as D (5 bases). The CDR3 is 13 residues long. The germline CDR1 and CDR2 sequences are MNHNS and SASEGT. Between the trimmed V and J ends, which lost 8 bases and 0 bases, there was a span of 11 bases. This chain's CDR3 is CASVYGISYEQYF. In nucleotides, the CDR3 is TGTGCCAGCGTATACGGGATCTCCTACGAGCAGTACTTC.

V gene TRBV14 combines with J gene TRBJ1-2; D might be TRBD1 (5 bases). CDR1 SGHDN and CDR2 FVKESK come from the germline V gene. Between the trimmed V and J ends, which lost 4 bases and 4 bases, there was a span of 10 bases. The CDR3 runs to 13 residues. The CDR3 spells CASSRGRSYGYTF. CDR3 nucleotide sequence: TGTGCCAGCAGCCGGGGCAGGAGCTATGGCTACACCTTC. Complete variable domain (other parts from reference TRBV14 and TRBJ1-2): EAGVTQFPSHSVIEKGQTVTLRCDPISGHDNLYWYRRVMGKEIKFLLHFVKESKQDESGMPNNRFLAERTGGTYSTLKVQPAELEDSGVYFCASSRGRSYGYTFGSGTRLTVV.

The V call is TRBV6-6, the J call TRBJ2-7; D is possibly TRBD2 (5 bases). CDR1 is MNHNY and CDR2 is SVGAGI in the germline V gene (reference sequence). The CDR3 has 17 residues. Trimming removed 0 bases from V and 3 bases from J, with 18 bases in between. Here the CDR3 reads CASSYSIQRTGSYEQYF. The CDR3 bases are TGTGCCAGCAGTTACTCGATTCAGAGGACGGGGAGCTACGAGCAGTACTTC.

CDR3: CASSPRLLAVSSGANVLTF. CDR3 sequence (DNA): TGTGCCAGCAGCCCGCGACTGCTAGCGGTTAGCTCTGGGGCCAACGTCCTGACTTTC. The chain links TRBV2 to TRBJ2-6, with TRBD2 matching 7 bases. Trimming removed 6 bases from V and 0 bases from J; junction bases left unmatched: 14. CDR3 length: 19 residues. The germline V gene encodes CDR1 SNHLY and CDR2 FYNNEI.

This clonotype showed up just a few times. The chain has TRBV6-5 and TRBJ2-4, with TRBD1 matching 7 bases. Germline V CDR1 and CDR2: MNHEY, SVGAGI. This CDR3 contains 15 residues. After removal of 5 bases from V and 0 bases from J, the junction contained 4 bases not matched to a gene. In nucleotides, the CDR3 is TGTGCCAGCAGTGACAGGGTTTTAGCCAAAAACATTCAGTACTTC. Amino acids: CASSDRVLAKNIQYF.

The chain links TRBV7-3 to TRBJ2-5; TRBD2 matches 8 bases. Per germline, CDR1 SGHTA and CDR2 FQGTGA. V lost 2 bases and J lost 4; bases outside the gene matches: 6. This CDR3 is built from 15 residues. In nucleotides, the CDR3 is TGTGCCAGCAGCTTAGGCGGGAGGAGGGGAGAGACCCAGTACTTC. Translation: CASSLGGRRGETQYF.

The chain has TRBV7-3 and TRBJ2-2, with 13 bases identical to TRBD2. The junction had 2 bases not matched to a gene; V was cut back by 5 bases and J by 5 bases. Germline CDR1 SGHTA, CDR2 FQGTGA. This CDR3 is 15 amino acids long. The CDR3 nucleotides are TGTGCCAGCAGCCGGACTAGCGGGAGAACCGGGGAGCTGTTTTTT. Its protein is CASSRTSGRTGELFF.

This clonotype has a handful of counts. The rearrangement joins TRBV7-2 to TRBJ2-4, with 10 nucleotides matching TRBD2. This CDR3 contains 17 residues. Germline V lookup: CDR1 SGHTA, CDR2 FQGNSA. V lost 9 bases, J lost 1 base, and 12 bases stayed unmatched. The CDR3 sequence: CASVLAGLTGAKNIQYF. CDR3 DNA: TGTGCCAGTGTACTAGCGGGATTAACCGGGGCCAAAAACATTCAGTACTTC.

The rearrangement uses TRBV4-1 and TRBJ2-7; 9 nucleotides line up with TRBD1. Germline V gene lookup returns CDR1 MGHRA and CDR2 YSYEKL. V gave up 4 bases and J gave up 2 bases; unmatched junction bases: 12. The CDR3 has 17 residues. The CDR3 sequence: CASSPLGRQGGTYEQYF. The CDR3, as DNA: TGCGCCAGCAGCCCATTGGGGAGACAGGGGGGGACCTACGAGCAGTACTTC.

This clonotype was counted between two and nine times. The V and J genes are TRBV4-3 and TRBJ2-7, with 9 bases aligning to TRBD2. This CDR3 spans 18 amino acids. The J segment lost 2 bases and the V segment lost 4 bases, leaving 15 bases of the junction unmatched. Germline CDR1 LGHNA, CDR2 YSLEER. CDR3 bases: TGCGCCAGCAGCCGTCACGGGGGAACTAGCGGGCCCCCCTACGAGCAGTACTTC. As protein: CASSRHGGTSGPPYEQYF.

This clonotype was detected a few times. The chain links TRBV29-1 to TRBJ1-2; D not resolved. V was trimmed by 3 bases and J by 7 bases, leaving 0 bases between them. This CDR3 contains 8 residues. CDR1 is SQVTM, CDR2 ANQGSEA, per germline. CDR3 region: CSVDGYTF. CDR3 coding DNA: TGCAGCGTTGATGGCTACACCTTC.